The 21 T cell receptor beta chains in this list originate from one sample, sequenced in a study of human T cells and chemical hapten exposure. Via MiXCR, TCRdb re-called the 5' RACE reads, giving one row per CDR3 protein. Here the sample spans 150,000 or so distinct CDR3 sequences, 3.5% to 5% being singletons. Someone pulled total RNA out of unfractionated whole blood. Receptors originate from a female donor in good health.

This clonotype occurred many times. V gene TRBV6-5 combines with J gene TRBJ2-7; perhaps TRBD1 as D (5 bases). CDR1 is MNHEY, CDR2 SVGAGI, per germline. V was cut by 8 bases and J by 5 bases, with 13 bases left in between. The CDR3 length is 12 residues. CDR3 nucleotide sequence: TGTGCCAGCCGTGACAGTTTCAACGAGCAGTACTTC. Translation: CASRDSFNEQYF.

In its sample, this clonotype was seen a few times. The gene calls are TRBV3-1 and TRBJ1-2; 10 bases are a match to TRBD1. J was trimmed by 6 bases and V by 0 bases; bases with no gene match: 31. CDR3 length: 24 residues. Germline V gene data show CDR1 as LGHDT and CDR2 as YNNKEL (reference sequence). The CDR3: CASSQDPGTGVPYTSIPMAHGYTF. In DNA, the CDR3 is TGTGCCAGCAGCCAAGATCCCGGGACAGGGGTGCCATACACCTCAATCCCTATGGCCCATGGCTACACCTTC.

The CDR3 coding sequence is TGTGCCAGCTCACCACGAGCGGGGGAGACCGAGCAGTACTTC. Translating gives CASSPRAGETEQYF. This chain links TRBV18 with TRBJ2-7; 8 bases fit TRBD2. Looked up from germline, CDR1 is KGHSH and CDR2 is LQKENI. This CDR3 has 14 amino acids. The V and J ends lost 1 base and 6 bases, in that order; junction bases with no gene match: 5.

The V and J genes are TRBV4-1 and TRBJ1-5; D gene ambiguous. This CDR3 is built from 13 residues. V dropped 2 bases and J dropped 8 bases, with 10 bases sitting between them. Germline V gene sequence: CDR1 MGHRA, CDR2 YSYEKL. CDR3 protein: CASSQFQSEPQHF. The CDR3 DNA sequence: TGCGCCAGCAGCCAATTTCAGAGCGAGCCCCAGCATTTT.

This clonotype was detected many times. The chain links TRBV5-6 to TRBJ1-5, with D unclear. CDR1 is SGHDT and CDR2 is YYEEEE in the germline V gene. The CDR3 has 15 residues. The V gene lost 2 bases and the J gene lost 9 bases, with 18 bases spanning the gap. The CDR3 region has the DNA TGTGCCAGCAGCTTTTCTTCGGATCCCTCTGCGCCCCAGCATTTT. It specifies CASSFSSDPSAPQHF.

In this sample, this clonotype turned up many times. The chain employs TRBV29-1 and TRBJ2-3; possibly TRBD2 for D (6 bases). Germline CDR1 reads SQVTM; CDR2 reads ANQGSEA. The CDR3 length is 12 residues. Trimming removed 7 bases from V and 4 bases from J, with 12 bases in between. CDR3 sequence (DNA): TGCAGCGCACACGGAGGGGCAGATACGCAGTATTTT. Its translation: CSAHGGADTQYF.

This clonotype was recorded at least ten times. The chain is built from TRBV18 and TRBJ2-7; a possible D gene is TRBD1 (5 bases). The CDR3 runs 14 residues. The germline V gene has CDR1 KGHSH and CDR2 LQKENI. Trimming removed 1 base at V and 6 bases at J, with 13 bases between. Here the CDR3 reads CASSPQQASIEQYF. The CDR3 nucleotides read TGTGCCAGCTCACCACAACAGGCGTCTATCGAGCAGTACTTC.

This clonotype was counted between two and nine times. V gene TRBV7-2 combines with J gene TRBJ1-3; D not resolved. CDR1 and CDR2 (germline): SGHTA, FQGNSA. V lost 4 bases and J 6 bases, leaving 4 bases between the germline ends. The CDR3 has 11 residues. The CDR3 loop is CASSWANTIYF. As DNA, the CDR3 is TGTGCCAGCAGCTGGGCAAACACCATATATTTT.

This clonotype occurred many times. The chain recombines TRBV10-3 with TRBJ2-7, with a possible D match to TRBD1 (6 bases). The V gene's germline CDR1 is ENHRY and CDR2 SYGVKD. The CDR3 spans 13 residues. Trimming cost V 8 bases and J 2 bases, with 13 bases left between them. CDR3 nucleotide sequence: TGTGCCATCTGGCGAGGACAGACCTACGAGCAGTACTTC. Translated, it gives CAIWRGQTYEQYF.

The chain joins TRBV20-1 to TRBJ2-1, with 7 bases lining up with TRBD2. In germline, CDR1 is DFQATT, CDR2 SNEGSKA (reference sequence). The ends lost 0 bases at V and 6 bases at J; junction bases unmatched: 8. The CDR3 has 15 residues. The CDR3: CSAREALAGVNEQFF. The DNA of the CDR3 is TGCAGTGCTAGAGAGGCTTTAGCGGGCGTCAATGAGCAGTTCTTC.

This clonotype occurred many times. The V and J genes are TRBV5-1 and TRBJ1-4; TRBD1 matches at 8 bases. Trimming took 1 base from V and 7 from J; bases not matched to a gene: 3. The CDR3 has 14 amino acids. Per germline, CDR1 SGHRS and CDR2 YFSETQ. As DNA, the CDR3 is TGCGCCAGCAGCTTGCAGGGGGCGGGTGAAAAACTGTTTTTT. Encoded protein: CASSLQGAGEKLFF. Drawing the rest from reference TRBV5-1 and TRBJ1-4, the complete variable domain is KAGVTQTPRYLIKTRGQQVTLSCSPISGHRSVSWYQQTPGQGLQFLFEYFSETQRNKGNFPGRFSGRQFSNSRSEMNVSTLELGDSALYLCASSLQGAGEKLFFGSGTQLSVL.

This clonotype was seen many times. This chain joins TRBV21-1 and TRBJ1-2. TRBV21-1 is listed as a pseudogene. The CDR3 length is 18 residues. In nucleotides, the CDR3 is TGTGCCAGCAGCAATTCGGACGTGGCGGGGAAACGGGACTATGGCTACACCTTC. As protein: CASSNSDVAGKRDYGYTF.

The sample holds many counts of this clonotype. CDR3 DNA: TGTGCCAGCAGCGTAGCCGCCTCCGCTAGCGGGGGTGAGACCCAGTACTTC. Protein sequence: CASSVAASASGGETQYF. This chain joins TRBV9 and TRBJ2-5, with TRBD2 matching over 10 bases. This CDR3 region has 17 residues. V shed 0 bases and J 5 bases; nucleotides not matched to a gene: 10. CDR1 is SGDLS and CDR2 is YYNGEE in the germline V gene.

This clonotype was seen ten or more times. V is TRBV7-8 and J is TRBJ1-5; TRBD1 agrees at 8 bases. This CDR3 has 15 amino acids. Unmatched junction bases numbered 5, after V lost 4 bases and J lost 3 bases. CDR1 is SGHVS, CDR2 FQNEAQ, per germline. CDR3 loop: CASSSYRGDNQPQHF. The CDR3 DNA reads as TGTGCCAGCAGCTCCTACAGGGGGGACAATCAGCCCCAGCATTTT.

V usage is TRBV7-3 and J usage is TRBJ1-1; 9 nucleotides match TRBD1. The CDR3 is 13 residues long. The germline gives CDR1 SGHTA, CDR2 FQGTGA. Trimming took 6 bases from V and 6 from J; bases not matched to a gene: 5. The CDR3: CASSLQGAAEAFF. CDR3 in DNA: TGTGCCAGCAGTCTACAGGGGGCGGCTGAAGCTTTCTTT.

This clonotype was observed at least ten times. CDR3 in amino acids: CAISSAGTGETDTQYF. CDR3 sequence (DNA): TGTGCCATCAGTTCCGCCGGGACAGGGGAAACAGATACGCAGTATTTT. The genes are TRBV10-3 and TRBJ2-3; 10 bases line up with TRBD1. The CDR3 length is 16 residues. The trim removed 5 bases at V and 3 bases at J, leaving 8 bases unmatched. Germline loops: CDR1 ENHRY, CDR2 SYGVKD.

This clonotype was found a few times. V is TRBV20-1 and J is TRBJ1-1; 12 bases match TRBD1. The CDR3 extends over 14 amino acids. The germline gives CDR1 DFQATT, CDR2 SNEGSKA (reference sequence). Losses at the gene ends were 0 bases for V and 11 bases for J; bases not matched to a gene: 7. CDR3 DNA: TGCAGTGCTAGAGACCGGGACAGGGGGCGATTTGCTTTCTTT. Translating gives CSARDRDRGRFAFF.

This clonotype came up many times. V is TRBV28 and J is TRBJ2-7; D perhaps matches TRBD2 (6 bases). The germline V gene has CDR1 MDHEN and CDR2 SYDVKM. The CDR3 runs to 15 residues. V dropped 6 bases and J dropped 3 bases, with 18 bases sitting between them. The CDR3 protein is CASSLFGGGSYEQYF. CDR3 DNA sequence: TGTGCCAGCAGCCTATTCGGGGGTGGAAGCTACGAGCAGTACTTC.

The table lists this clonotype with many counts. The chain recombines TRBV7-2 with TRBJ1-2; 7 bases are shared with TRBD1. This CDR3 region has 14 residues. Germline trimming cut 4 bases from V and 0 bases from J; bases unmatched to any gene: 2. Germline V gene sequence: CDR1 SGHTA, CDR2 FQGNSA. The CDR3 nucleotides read TGTGCCAGCAGCTCCGACAGGGCTAACTATGGCTACACCTTC. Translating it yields CASSSDRANYGYTF.

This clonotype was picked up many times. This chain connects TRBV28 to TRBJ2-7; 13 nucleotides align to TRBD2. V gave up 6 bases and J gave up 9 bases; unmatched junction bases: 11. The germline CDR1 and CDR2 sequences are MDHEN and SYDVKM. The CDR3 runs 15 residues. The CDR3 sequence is CASRTGGTSGAGQYF. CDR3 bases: TGTGCCAGCAGAACCGGAGGGACTAGCGGGGCTGGGCAGTACTTC.

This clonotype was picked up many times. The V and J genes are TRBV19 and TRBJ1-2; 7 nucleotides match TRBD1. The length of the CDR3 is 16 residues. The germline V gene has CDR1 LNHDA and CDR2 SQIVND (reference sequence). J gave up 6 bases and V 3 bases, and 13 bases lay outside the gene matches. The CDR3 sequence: CASSIRQGGRKDGYTF. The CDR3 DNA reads TGTGCCAGTAGTATCCGGCAGGGGGGTCGAAAAGATGGCTACACCTTC.